This TCR beta chain was found in a study of blood T cell repertoires in COVID-19. Study details: Acute and convalescent COVID-19 samples came from the United States, Italy and Spain. The analysed material was cDNA or gDNA that came from T cells, B-cell-depleted T cells, or PBMCs.

Original analysis: Amplification with reference gene primers provided the estimates of nucleated cell counts. Libraries were prepared by immunoSEQ multiplex PCR; TCRdb keeps only in-frame clonotypes and omits some of them. Clonal size and the V and J genes are those of that table, whereas D and trimming came from the DNA. The table has under 250,000 clones, around 90% seen once. The CDR3 runs to 17 residues. Per germline, CDR1 SGHNT and CDR2 YENEEA. Trimming took 2 bases from V and 3 from J, leaving 16 bases between them. This chain links TRBV11-3 with TRBJ2-2; TRBD2 might be the D (6 bases). Sequencing was performed on peripheral blood. This sequence was found in a man between 18 and 29 years old with active or convalescent COVID-19. In DNA, the CDR3 is TGTGCCAGCAGCTTACGAATCGGGGGATTGCACACCGGGGAGCTGTTTTTT. This encodes CASSLRIGGLHTGELFF.